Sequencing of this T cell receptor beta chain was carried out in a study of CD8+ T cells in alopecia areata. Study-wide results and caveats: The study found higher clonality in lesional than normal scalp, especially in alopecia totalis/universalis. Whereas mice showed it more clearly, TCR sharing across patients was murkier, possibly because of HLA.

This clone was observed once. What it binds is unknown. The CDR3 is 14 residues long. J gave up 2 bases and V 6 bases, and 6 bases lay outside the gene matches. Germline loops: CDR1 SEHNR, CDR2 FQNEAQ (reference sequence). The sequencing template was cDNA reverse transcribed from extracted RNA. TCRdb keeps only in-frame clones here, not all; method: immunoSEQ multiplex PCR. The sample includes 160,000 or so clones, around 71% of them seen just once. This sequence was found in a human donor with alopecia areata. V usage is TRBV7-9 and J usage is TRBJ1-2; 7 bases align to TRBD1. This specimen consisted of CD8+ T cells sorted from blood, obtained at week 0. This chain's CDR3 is CASSSPDRNYGYTF. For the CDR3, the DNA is TGTGCCAGCAGTTCGCCGGACAGGAACTATGGCTACACCTTC.